Listed below are T cell receptor beta chains from one sample, sequenced in a study of blood T cell repertoires in COVID-19. TCRdb's copy holds only in-frame clones and misses some; the assay was immunoSEQ multiplex PCR. The sample has just under 350,000 clones; more than 70% are singletons. The sequencing input was peripheral blood. Receptor source: a man aged 25-40 years with active or convalescent COVID-19. Both conserved end residues are part of each CDR3. D genes are given only for firm matches. Clone size is not always given. Where it is, it says once, few, many or a class for expanded clones.

clone size: -
J gene: TRBJ1-5
D gene: TRBD1
V gene: TRBV2
CDR3 protein: CASSEHWDRNQPQHF
CDR3 DNA: TGTGCCAGCAGTGAACATTGGGACAGGAATCAGCCCCAGCATTTT

clone size: -
J gene: TRBJ2-1
D gene: TRBD1
V gene: TRBV28
CDR3 protein: CASSLSGTGTEDEQFF
CDR3 DNA: TGTGCCAGCAGTTTAAGCGGGACAGGGACGGAGGATGAGCAGTTCTTC

clone size: -
J gene: TRBJ2-2
D gene: TRBD2
V gene: TRBV19
CDR3 protein: CASSRQGTSGGADTGELFF
CDR3 DNA: TGTGCCAGTAGTAGGCAGGGGACTAGCGGGGGGGCCGACACCGGGGAGCTGTTTTTT

clone size: once
J gene: TRBJ1-1
D gene: -
V gene: TRBV9
CDR3 protein: CASSVDGRSTEAFF
CDR3 DNA: TGTGCCAGCAGCGTCGACGGGAGGAGCACTGAAGCTTTCTTT

clone size: -
J gene: TRBJ2-3
D gene: TRBD2
V gene: TRBV6-1
CDR3 protein: CASSGSPAGDPRTQYF
CDR3 DNA: TGTGCCAGCAGTGGATCCCCAGCGGGGGACCCCCGTACGCAGTATTTT

clone size: -
J gene: TRBJ2-1
D gene: -
V gene: TRBV6-5
CDR3 protein: CASSDRQGPYNEQFF
CDR3 DNA: TGTGCCAGCAGCGACCGCCAGGGGCCCTACAATGAGCAGTTCTTC

clone size: -
J gene: TRBJ2-5
D gene: -
V gene: TRBV5-1
CDR3 protein: CASSLARGALTETQYF
CDR3 DNA: TGCGCCAGCAGCTTAGCTCGCGGGGCCTTGACTGAGACCCAGTACTTC

clone size: -
J gene: TRBJ2-1
D gene: TRBD2
V gene: TRBV7-2
CDR3 protein: CASSVTSGKFNEQFF
CDR3 DNA: TGTGCCAGCAGTGTCACTAGCGGGAAATTCAATGAGCAGTTCTTC

clone size: -
J gene: TRBJ2-3
D gene: -
V gene: TRBV7-9
CDR3 protein: CASSLEKRARRDTQYF
CDR3 DNA: TGTGCCAGCAGCTTAGAGAAGCGGGCGAGGCGGGATACGCAGTATTTT

clone size: -
J gene: TRBJ2-7
D gene: -
V gene: TRBV6-5
CDR3 protein: CASSRDFYEQYF
CDR3 DNA: TGTGCCAGCAGTCGTGACTTCTACGAGCAGTACTTC

clone size: -
J gene: TRBJ1-4
D gene: -
V gene: TRBV20-1
CDR3 protein: CSASGGDNEKLFF
CDR3 DNA: TGCAGTGCTAGTGGGGGGGATAATGAAAAACTGTTTTTT

clone size: -
J gene: TRBJ2-7
D gene: TRBD1
V gene: TRBV3-1/TRBV3-2
CDR3 protein: CASSQGQGAREQYF
CDR3 DNA: TGTGCCAGCAGCCAGGGACAGGGGGCGCGAGAGCAGTACTTC

clone size: -
J gene: TRBJ2-3
D gene: TRBD1
V gene: TRBV7-3
CDR3 protein: CASSVNRGPTDTQYF
CDR3 DNA: TGTGCCAGCAGCGTTAACAGGGGGCCCACAGATACGCAGTATTTT

clone size: -
J gene: TRBJ1-6
D gene: TRBD1
V gene: TRBV10-2
CDR3 protein: CASSDRDSRSPLHF
CDR3 DNA: TGCGCCAGCAGTGACCGGGACAGTCGATCACCCCTCCACTTT

clone size: -
J gene: TRBJ2-5
D gene: TRBD2
V gene: TRBV5-1
CDR3 protein: CASSLKLAVRGYQETQYF
CDR3 DNA: TGCGCCAGCAGCCTTAAACTAGCGGTGCGGGGCTACCAAGAGACCCAGTACTTC

clone size: once
J gene: TRBJ2-7
D gene: -
V gene: TRBV7-2
CDR3 protein: CASSSYRGGYEQYF
CDR3 DNA: TGTGCCAGCAGCTCATACAGGGGGGGCTACGAGCAGTACTTC

clone size: few
J gene: TRBJ2-1
D gene: -
V gene: TRBV25-1
CDR3 protein: CASRQPFYNEQFF
CDR3 DNA: TGTGCCAGCAGACAACCCTTCTACAATGAGCAGTTCTTC

clone size: few
J gene: TRBJ2-2
D gene: TRBD2
V gene: TRBV24-1
CDR3 protein: CATSDFMGLAENTGELFF
CDR3 DNA: TGTGCCACCAGTGATTTTATGGGACTAGCGGAAAACACCGGGGAGCTGTTTTTT